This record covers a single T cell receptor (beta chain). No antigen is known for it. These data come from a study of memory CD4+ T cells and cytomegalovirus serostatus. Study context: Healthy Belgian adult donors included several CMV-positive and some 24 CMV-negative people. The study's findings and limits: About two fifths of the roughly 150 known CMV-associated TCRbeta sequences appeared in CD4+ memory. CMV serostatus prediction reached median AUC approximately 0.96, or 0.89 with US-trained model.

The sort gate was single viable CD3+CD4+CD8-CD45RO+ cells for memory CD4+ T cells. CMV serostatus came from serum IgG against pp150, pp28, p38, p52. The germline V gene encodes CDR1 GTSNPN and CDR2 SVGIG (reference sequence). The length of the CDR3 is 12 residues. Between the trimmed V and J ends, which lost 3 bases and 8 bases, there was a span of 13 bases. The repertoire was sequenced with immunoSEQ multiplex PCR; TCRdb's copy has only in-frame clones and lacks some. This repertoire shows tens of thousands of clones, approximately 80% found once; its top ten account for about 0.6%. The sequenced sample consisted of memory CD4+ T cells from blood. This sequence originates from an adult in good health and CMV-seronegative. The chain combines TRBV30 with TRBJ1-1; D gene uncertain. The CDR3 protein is CAWSHRGDEAFF. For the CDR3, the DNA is TGTGCCTGGAGCCACCGGGGTGACGAAGCTTTCTTT.